This T cell receptor (beta chain) was documented in a study of shared clonotypes between healthy human individuals. Study-wide results and limits: Naive subsets generally exceeded memory subsets in estimated richness. Rarefaction showed sorted-subset sequencing was incomplete despite large depth.

This CDR3 is 15 amino acids long. J was trimmed by 7 bases and V by 0 bases; bases with no gene match: 5. CDR1 is LNHDA, CDR2 SQIVND, per germline (reference sequence). Adult donors, all healthy and HIV-negative, had no recent acute infections or vaccinations. Worth noting for this clone: The antigen is unknown.

The authors split each subset's genomic DNA evenly across several immunoSEQ plates. The method was immunoSEQ multiplex PCR; TCRdb's version includes in-frame clones alone and lacks a portion of them. The sample shows about 1.5 million clones, about 98% of them seen only once. Sequencing was done on a sample of naive CD4+ T cells sorted from blood. Documented subset: CD45RA+ positively selected. The J gene is TRBJ2-1, the V gene TRBV19; 8 bases match TRBD1. This receptor was taken from a man aged 25-45 years in good health. The chain's CDR3 is CASSIDETGVNEQFF. The CDR3 DNA sequence: TGTGCCAGTAGTATAGATGAGACAGGGGTAAATGAGCAGTTCTTC. The full variable domain, in which reference TRBV19 and TRBJ2-1 provide the parts outside the CDR3, is DGGITQSPKYLFRKEGQNVTLSCEQNLNHDAMYWYRQDPGQGLRLIYYSQIVNDFQKGDIAEGYSVSREKKESFPLTVTSAQKNPTAFYLCASSIDETGVNEQFFGPGTRLTVL.